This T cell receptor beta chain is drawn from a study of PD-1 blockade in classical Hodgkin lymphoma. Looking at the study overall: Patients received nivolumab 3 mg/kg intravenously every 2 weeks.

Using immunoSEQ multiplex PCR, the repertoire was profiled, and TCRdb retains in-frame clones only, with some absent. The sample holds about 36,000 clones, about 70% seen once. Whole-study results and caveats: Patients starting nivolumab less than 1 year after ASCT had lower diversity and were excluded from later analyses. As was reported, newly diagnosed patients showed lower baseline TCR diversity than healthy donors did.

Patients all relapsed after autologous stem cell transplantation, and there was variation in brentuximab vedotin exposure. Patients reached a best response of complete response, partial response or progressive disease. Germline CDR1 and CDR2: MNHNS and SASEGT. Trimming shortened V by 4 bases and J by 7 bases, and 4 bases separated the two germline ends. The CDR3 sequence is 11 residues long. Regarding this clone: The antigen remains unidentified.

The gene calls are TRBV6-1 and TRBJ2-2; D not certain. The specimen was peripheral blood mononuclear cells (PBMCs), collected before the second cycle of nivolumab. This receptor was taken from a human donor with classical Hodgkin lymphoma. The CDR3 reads CASSVHGELFF. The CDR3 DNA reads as TGTGCCAGCAGTGTACACGGGGAGCTGTTTTTT.